This T cell receptor (beta chain) was sequenced in a study of vaccination and CD4 T cells after COVID-19. Study overall: The control cultures got either a CEFX pool, an HIV-1 Nef pool, or no peptide at all.

CDR1 MNHNS and CDR2 SASEGT come from the germline V gene. The CDR3 is made up of 15 amino acids. As for this clonotype: Antigen specificity is unknown. Relative to the germline gene, one junction end is altered; a read error may explain this.

An Oncomine TCR Beta short-read assay was used to sequence the DNA from cultured CD4+ T cells. TCRdb analysed the PCR reads with MiXCR anew, one entry per CDR3 protein. In the table there are over 20,000 distinct CDR3 sequences, around 42% of which are singletons. As for treatment: approximately 11-day PBMC culture with coronavirus spike peptide pools or control peptides (ViraFEST assay). Spanning March to December 2020, the positive PCR dates came before US Alpha, Beta and Delta variants. Cultures of PBMCs, around 2 million per well, were set up with 7.5 to 10 IU/ml IL-2 and roughly 9 ug/ml peptide pools.

Material for sequencing was CD4+ T cells from blood, cultured in vitro. The chain recombines TRBV6-1 with TRBJ1-5; maybe TRBD1 (6 bases). The receptor's source is a human donor who had recovered from COVID-19. The CDR3 reads CASSPGVQGNRPQHF. The CDR3 DNA is TGTGCCAGCAGTCCAGGGGTTCAAGGCAATCGGCCCCAGCATTTT.